The clone carrying this TCR beta chain was counted ten times or more. During its preparation, the TCRbeta library received unique molecular identifiers. TCRdb recomputed calls from the PCR reads with MiXCR, one row per CDR3 protein. The table has about 460,000 distinct CDR3 sequences, around an eighth seen once. This sample is part of a study of T-cell reconstitution after alpha-beta-depleted transplantation in children. This CDR3 is built from 13 residues. Trimming left V 1 base short and J 3 bases short, with 6 bases between. Material: PBMCs from the stem cell graft donor, obtained from the stem cell graft. This TCR came from a human donor who donated a stem cell graft to a child with combined immunodeficiency. The rearrangement uses TRBV12-3 or TRBV12-4 and TRBJ1-1; no clear D. The CDR3 loop reads CASSLVGYTEAFF. In DNA form, the CDR3 reads TGTGCCAGCAGTTTAGTGGGGTACACTGAAGCTTTCTTT.